Sequencing of this T cell receptor (beta chain) was carried out in a study of cytomegalovirus exposure and HLA in healthy donors. Broader study findings: Specificity for CMV antigens was confirmed in vitro for three of the CMV-associated chains. Apart from CMV serostatus, no immune exposure information was available. A later analysis linked a missense DCLRE1C variant to TCR beta V- and J-gene trimming.

About this clone itself: Its antigen is unknown.

CDR1 is MNHEY, CDR2 SVGAGI, per germline. V lost 8 bases to trimming and J lost 6 bases, with 20 bases between them. The length of the CDR3 is 14 residues. The PCR used 60 Vbeta and 13 Jbeta primers. Profiled with immunoSEQ multiplex PCR; TCRdb holds only in-frame clones, not every one. The profile shows approximately 87,000 clones, 70% to 90% of them singletons. The clonotype comes from a young woman in good health and CMV-seropositive. Sequencing was done on a sample of PBMCs. The rearrangement links TRBV6-5 to TRBJ2-7; TRBD1 might be the D (5 bases). CDR3 sequence (DNA): TGTGCCAGCCAGATACAGGAGACGTGGGGCGAGCAGTACTTC. As protein: CASQIQETWGEQYF.